Shown below are 12 T cell receptor beta chains from a single sample sequenced in a study of blood T cell repertoires in COVID-19. Clones were read by immunoSEQ multiplex PCR, and TCRdb kept only the in-frame ones, dropping some. The table shows some 25,000 clones, with around 87% occurring only once. The specimen was peripheral blood. All receptors come from a man aged 45 to 65 with active COVID-19.

The CDR3 sequence: CASSLAVGTSNYGYTF. The DNA of the CDR3 is TGCGCCAGCAGCTTGGCCGTTGGCACGTCCAACTATGGCTACACCTTC. The chain employs TRBV5-1 and TRBJ1-2; D is unclear. Germline CDR1 reads SGHRS; CDR2 reads YFSETQ. This CDR3 contains 16 residues. Trimming pared 0 bases from V and 2 bases from J, leaving 14 bases between.

This clone was observed a few times. This sequence joins TRBV5-6 and TRBJ1-5; D is possibly TRBD1 (5 bases). Germline V CDR1 and CDR2: SGHDT, YYEEEE. This CDR3 contains 18 residues. The V end lost 4 bases, the J end lost 0 bases, and 20 bases lay between the germline ends. The CDR3 here is CASSGPREGRYSNQPQHF. The CDR3 DNA follows: TGTGCCAGCAGCGGGCCCAGGGAGGGACGGTATAGCAATCAGCCCCAGCATTTT.

V usage is TRBV7-2 and J usage is TRBJ2-4; maybe TRBD2 (5 bases). Germline CDR1 is SGHTA and CDR2 is FQGNSA. This CDR3 comprises 15 residues. V lost 5 bases, J lost 0 bases, and 11 bases lay in between. CDR3 residues: CASSPERIAKNIQYF. CDR3 in DNA: TGTGCCAGCAGCCCAGAGCGGATAGCCAAAAACATTCAGTACTTC.

V usage is TRBV28 and J usage is TRBJ1-2; 7 bases line up with TRBD1. Germline V gives CDR1 MDHEN, CDR2 SYDVKM. J was trimmed by 1 base and V by 5 bases; bases with no gene match: 1. This CDR3 comprises 13 residues. CDR3 region: CASSAGGNYGYTF. CDR3 in DNA: TGTGCCAGCAGTGCAGGGGGTAACTATGGCTACACCTTC.

This clone was counted a single time. The CDR3 spells CASSYLQGGDQPQHF. For the CDR3, the DNA is TGTGCCAGCAGTTACTTACAGGGGGGGGATCAGCCCCAGCATTTT. The V and J genes are TRBV6-5 and TRBJ1-5, with TRBD1 matching 8 bases. Germline loops: CDR1 MNHEY, CDR2 SVGAGI. The CDR3 is made up of 15 amino acids. The V and J ends lost 1 base and 5 bases, in that order; junction bases with no gene match: 4.

The rearrangement joins TRBV20-1 to TRBJ1-1; no clear D gene. Trimming removed 3 bases from V and 0 bases from J, with 11 bases in between. CDR1 is DFQATT, CDR2 SNEGSKA, per germline (reference sequence). This CDR3 region has 14 residues. CDR3 amino acids: CSASSRVLNTEAFF. Here the CDR3 DNA reads TGCAGTGCTAGTTCGCGAGTTTTGAACACTGAAGCTTTCTTT.

The chain links TRBV27 to TRBJ1-3; TRBD1 might be the D (5 bases). Trimming removed 2 bases from V and 0 bases from J, with 8 bases in between. Germline lookup yields CDR1 MNHEY and CDR2 SMNVEV (reference sequence). This CDR3 contains 15 residues. The CDR3 DNA reads TGTGCCAGCAGTTTACGGGGGAGCTCTGGAAACACCATATATTTT. Translation gives CASSLRGSSGNTIYF.

The genes are TRBV13 and TRBJ1-6, with 10 bases lining up with TRBD1. This CDR3 spans 15 amino acids. Germline loops: CDR1 PRHDT, CDR2 FYEKMQ (reference sequence). Trimming removed 4 bases from V and 7 bases from J; junction bases left unmatched: 4. DNA for the CDR3: TGTGCCAGCAGCTCTTGGACAGGGGGGAATTCACCCCTCCACTTT. It yields the protein CASSSWTGGNSPLHF.

This chain links TRBV18 with TRBJ1-6; D unclear. The CDR3 contains 15 residues. V lost 3 bases to trimming and J lost 10 bases, with 16 bases between them. From germline, CDR1 is KGHSH and CDR2 LQKENI. CDR3 coding DNA: TGTGCCAGCTCACCCGGGAGCAGGAGTAGCTCACCCCTCCACTTT. Translation gives CASSPGSRSSSPLHF. Full variable domain (outside the CDR3, taken from reference TRBV18 and TRBJ1-6): NAGVMQNPRHLVRRRGQEARLRCSPMKGHSHVYWYRQLPEEGLKFMVYLQKENIIDESGMPKERFSAEFPKEGPSILRIQQVVRGDSAAYFCASSPGSRSSSPLHFGNGTRLTVT.

This clone was counted a single time. J is TRBJ2-7 and V is TRBV6-5; 7 positions agree with TRBD1. This CDR3 contains 15 residues. V trimming: 4 bases; J trimming: 6 bases; junction bases outside the gene matches: 12. Looked up from germline, CDR1 is MNHEY and CDR2 is SVGAGI. CDR3 loop: CASSFPGQWPSEQYV. The CDR3 DNA is TGTGCCAGCAGTTTCCCGGGACAGTGGCCGAGCGAGCAGTACGTC.

The chain combines TRBV14 with TRBJ2-7, with 8 bases lining up with TRBD1. This CDR3 is 15 amino acids long. Losses at the gene ends were 4 bases for V and 3 bases for J; bases not matched to a gene: 8. The germline V gene has CDR1 SGHDN and CDR2 FVKESK. CDR3 sequence: CASSRSGQESYEQYF. The CDR3 DNA reads as TGTGCCAGCAGCCGCTCGGGACAGGAAAGCTACGAGCAGTACTTC.

A single count supports this clone. CDR3 sequence: CASNLAVRSYNEQFF. The CDR3 nucleotides are TGCGCCAGCAATCTAGCGGTGCGCTCCTACAATGAGCAGTTCTTC. The chain employs TRBV10-2 and TRBJ2-1; 7 positions match TRBD2. CDR1 WSHSY and CDR2 SAAADI come from the germline V gene. This CDR3 is built from 15 residues. The V and J ends lost 7 bases and 0 bases, in that order; junction bases with no gene match: 6.